Listed below are T cell receptor beta chains from one sample, sequenced in a study of naive and memory T cell subsets. TCRdb redid the calling of the UMI-ligation and nested PCR reads with MiXCR, one entry per CDR3 protein. The sample lists 89,000 or so distinct CDR3 sequences; around 13% were seen once. Input material: central memory CD4+ T cells from blood. These receptors were collected from a human donor in good health. Each CDR3 is given with its conserved first and last residue. Each record gives: J gene, V gene, clone size, D gene, CDR3 protein, CDR3 DNA. The D gene is left open where the match is weak. Part of the rows lack a size; the others show once, few, many or a class for expanded clones.

TRBJ2-1 TRBV12-3/TRBV12-4 many . CASSRGDEQFF TGTGCCAGCAGTCGAGGCGATGAGCAGTTCTTC
TRBJ2-2 TRBV9 few . CASSVVAGPRELFF TGTGCCAGCAGCGTAGTGGCGGGCCCCCGGGAGCTGTTTTTT
TRBJ1-4 TRBV7-9 few TRBD1 CASSQRQGSGEKLFF TGTGCCAGCAGCCAACGACAGGGGTCCGGTGAAAAACTGTTTTTT
TRBJ2-1 TRBV4-2 many . CASSQQARVAPGSYNEQFF TGTGCCAGCAGCCAGCAAGCACGAGTAGCGCCTGGCTCCTACAATGAGCAGTTCTTC
TRBJ1-3 TRBV29-1 many . CSVGEGRPGNTIYF TGCAGCGTTGGGGAGGGTCGCCCTGGAAACACCATATATTTT
TRBJ2-1 TRBV5-1 few TRBD2 CASSLAVAGSGAYNEQFF TGCGCCAGCAGCTTGGCCGTTGCAGGTAGCGGGGCCTACAATGAGCAGTTCTTC
TRBJ2-7 TRBV12-3/TRBV12-4 . . CASSLGASSYEQYF TGTGCCAGCAGTTTAGGGGCCAGTTCCTACGAGCAGTACTTC
TRBJ1-5 TRBV10-3 few TRBD1 CAISESEGANQPQHF TGTGCCATCAGTGAGTCTGAGGGGGCTAATCAGCCCCAGCATTTT
TRBJ2-1 TRBV14 . . CASRPSGVIYNEQFF TGTGCCAGCAGGCCCTCGGGAGTTATCTACAATGAGCAGTTCTTC
TRBJ2-4 TRBV14 few TRBD2 CASSQILAGGRNIQYF TGTGCCAGCAGCCAAATACTAGCGGGAGGACGGAACATTCAGTACTTC
TRBJ1-1 TRBV7-2 . . CASSFASGGSTEAFF TGTGCCAGCAGCTTTGCCAGTGGGGGGTCCACTGAAGCTTTCTTT
TRBJ1-5 TRBV29-1 . . CSVRRGDNQPQHF TGCAGCGTTCGCAGGGGCGACAATCAGCCCCAGCATTTT
TRBJ2-1 TRBV5-1 . TRBD1 CASSTTGDRVNEQFF TGCGCCAGCAGCACGACAGGGGACAGGGTCAATGAGCAGTTCTTC
TRBJ2-4 TRBV3-1 . . CASSRKEWGEAKNIQYF TGTGCCAGCAGCCGGAAAGAATGGGGGGAGGCCAAAAACATTCAGTACTTC
TRBJ1-3 TRBV6-1 . . CASSELYSGNTIYF TGTGCCAGCAGTGAACTCTACTCTGGAAACACCATATATTTT
TRBJ1-1 TRBV29-1 . . CSVVVGLSLNTEAFF TGCAGCGTTGTAGTGGGCCTCTCCCTCAACACTGAAGCTTTCTTT
TRBJ2-3 TRBV30 many . CAWSSPTGSDTQYF TGTGCCTGGAGTTCTCCAACGGGTTCCGATACGCAGTATTTT
TRBJ2-7 TRBV14 . . CASSQESLTAYEQYF TGTGCCAGCAGCCAAGAGTCGCTGACCGCCTACGAGCAGTACTTC
TRBJ1-4 TRBV12-3/TRBV12-4 few . CATEQGWGEKLFF TGTGCCACAGAGCAGGGCTGGGGTGAAAAACTGTTTTTT
TRBJ2-6 TRBV19 many . CASSIAGSGANVLTF TGTGCCAGTAGTATAGCCGGGAGTGGGGCCAACGTCCTGACTTTC
TRBJ2-7 TRBV4-3 . . CASSRGFEYEQYF TGCGCCAGCAGCCGGGGATTTGAATACGAGCAGTACTTC
TRBJ2-1 TRBV15 . TRBD1 CATSRRQSGQGDEQFF TGTGCCACCAGCAGACGCCAATCGGGACAGGGCGATGAGCAGTTCTTC
TRBJ1-1 TRBV29-1 few . CSVTDAPGAFF TGCAGCGTTACGGACGCCCCGGGAGCTTTCTTT
TRBJ2-1 TRBV27 many . CASSHRPYSGTYNEQFF TGTGCCAGCAGTCACCGCCCATATAGCGGTACCTACAATGAGCAGTTCTTC
TRBJ2-1 TRBV10-2 few . CASSDPSVWLYNEQFF TGCGCCAGCAGTGACCCGAGCGTCTGGCTATACAATGAGCAGTTCTTC
TRBJ2-1 TRBV4-3 many TRBD2 CASSQGVAGGPMYEQFF TGCGCCAGCAGCCAAGGAGTAGCGGGAGGGCCTATGTATGAGCAGTTCTTC
TRBJ2-5 TRBV29-1 many . CSVSHGETQYF TGCAGCGTCTCGCACGGAGAGACCCAGTACTTC
TRBJ2-7 TRBV28 many . CASSIPTGRYEQYF TGTGCCAGCAGTATCCCGACAGGGAGGTACGAGCAGTACTTC
TRBJ1-1 TRBV18 many TRBD1 CASSPGQGANTEAFF TGTGCCAGCTCACCTGGACAGGGGGCGAACACTGAAGCTTTCTTT
TRBJ2-5 TRBV12-3/TRBV12-4 . TRBD2 CASRVAGGQETQYF TGTGCCAGCAGGGTAGCGGGAGGGCAGGAGACCCAGTACTTC
TRBJ1-2 TRBV19 few . CASSIDPGVYTF TGTGCCAGTAGTATAGATCCCGGCGTCTACACCTTC
TRBJ2-1 TRBV3-1 few . CASSHGAGEQFF TGTGCCAGCAGCCACGGGGCCGGAGAGCAGTTCTTC
TRBJ2-1 TRBV4-3 many TRBD1 CASSQIGRTGGPVQFF TGCGCCAGCAGCCAAATTGGGAGGACAGGGGGCCCCGTCCAGTTCTTC
TRBJ2-7 TRBV6-1 many TRBD2 CASSVLAGGYEQYF TGTGCCAGCAGCGTCCTAGCGGGAGGTTACGAGCAGTACTTC
TRBJ2-3 TRBV11-2 few . CASKGGSGRTDTQYF TGTGCCAGCAAGGGGGGTAGCGGGCGCACAGATACGCAGTATTTT
TRBJ2-1 TRBV3-1 few . CASSQVIGTFNEQFF TGTGCCAGCAGCCAAGTCATCGGGACTTTCAATGAGCAGTTCTTC
TRBJ2-7 TRBV3-1 . . CASSQEGAGLIEQYF TGTGCCAGCAGCCAAGAAGGCGCGGGGTTGATCGAGCAGTACTTC
TRBJ2-5 TRBV29-1 few TRBD2 CSVAYGAGAQYF TGCAGCGTTGCCTACGGCGCGGGGGCCCAGTACTTC
TRBJ2-3 TRBV20-1 . TRBD2 CSASGQREADTQYF TGCAGTGCTAGTGGTCAGCGGGAGGCAGATACGCAGTATTTT
TRBJ2-1 TRBV24-1 . TRBD2 CATSDSRLSGTRGLEQFF TGTGCCACCAGTGACTCTAGACTCTCCGGGACTAGGGGTCTTGAGCAGTTCTTC
TRBJ1-5 TRBV15 many . CATSTRTSGQPQHF TGTGCCACCAGCACCCGGACGTCGGGTCAGCCCCAGCATTTT
TRBJ2-3 TRBV5-1 . . CASSLGLDESTDTQYF TGCGCCAGCAGCTTGGGGCTGGACGAAAGCACAGATACGCAGTATTTT
TRBJ2-2 TRBV7-9 few . CASSFAQGNTGELFF TGTGCCAGCAGCTTCGCACAGGGAAACACCGGGGAGCTGTTTTTT
TRBJ2-1 TRBV2 . . CATLGGEYNEQFF TGTGCCACTCTTGGGGGAGAGTACAATGAGCAGTTCTTC
TRBJ2-5 TRBV10-3 . . CAISESSVQETQYF TGTGCCATCAGTGAGTCCAGTGTCCAAGAGACCCAGTACTTC